The next 10 T cell receptor beta chains were all read from a single sample in a study of T cell repertoires in cytomegalovirus infection. MiXCR, applied by TCRdb to the reads, yields one record per CDR3 protein. This sample carries around 320,000 distinct CDR3 sequences, 8% to 9.5% of them seen once, and the ten largest clones take approximately 4.5%. Specimen: PBMCs. The receptor set was obtained from a human donor in good health (CMV status not recorded). Some clones in this sample may be carry-over from other donors' samples.

The rearrangement links TRBV30 to TRBJ1-5, with D perhaps TRBD1 (5 bases). The CDR3 is made up of 14 amino acids. From germline, CDR1 is GTSNPN and CDR2 SVGIG (reference sequence). V lost 6 bases and J lost 5, with 17 bases in between. CDR3 DNA: TGTGCCTGTACTCCGGGGGACCCTGATCAGCCCCAGCATTTT. This translates into CACTPGDPDQPQHF.

J is TRBJ2-1 and V is TRBV6-6, with 11 bases that match TRBD2. The trim removed 0 bases at V and 7 bases at J, leaving 5 bases unmatched. CDR1 and CDR2 from the germline V gene are MNHNY and SVGAGI (reference sequence). The CDR3 has 16 amino acids. The CDR3 DNA sequence: TGTGCCAGCAGTTACTCACTAGCGGGAGTTTATAATGAGCAGTTCTTC. This encodes CASSYSLAGVYNEQFF.

V is TRBV7-8 and J is TRBJ1-1; D gene unclear. There are 15 residues in the CDR3. Germline assignment: CDR1 SGHVS and CDR2 FQNEAQ. Trimming cost V 5 bases and J 1 base, with 14 bases left between them. DNA for the CDR3: TGTGCCAGCAGCCTTTATCTGACCCAGAACACTGAAGCTTTCTTT. It encodes CASSLYLTQNTEAFF.

Ten or more counts support this clonotype. The chain recombines TRBV7-2 with TRBJ1-3, with D possibly matching TRBD1 (6 bases). The CDR3 length is 14 residues. The V gene lost 1 base and the J gene lost 5 bases, with 9 bases spanning the gap. CDR1 and CDR2 (germline): SGHTA, FQGNSA. DNA for the CDR3: TGTGCCAGCAGCTTAGATACAGGGAGAAACACCATATATTTT. It translates to CASSLDTGRNTIYF.

This clonotype has a count of ten or more. This chain connects TRBV6-2 or TRBV6-3 to TRBJ2-7; D is possibly TRBD1 or TRBD2 (5 bases each). Trimming stripped 7 bases from V and 3 bases from J, with 19 bases between. The CDR3 covers 15 residues. Germline CDR1 is MNHEY and CDR2 is SVGEGT. CDR3 nucleotides: TGTGCCAGCACCAAGGGACCTCGGGTGGGCTACGAGCAGTACTTC. It is translated as CASTKGPRVGYEQYF.

This clonotype appeared many times. The rearrangement uses TRBV30 and TRBJ2-2; D not resolved. V was shortened by 8 bases and J by 6 bases, with 10 bases between the two germline ends. The V gene's germline CDR1 is GTSNPN and CDR2 SVGIG (reference sequence). The CDR3 is made up of 11 amino acids. The CDR3 is CAASSPGELFF. The CDR3 DNA follows: TGTGCCGCCTCCAGCCCCGGGGAGCTGTTTTTT.

This clonotype was counted ten times or more. The rearrangement links TRBV7-2 to TRBJ2-7; D is ambiguous. The CDR3 spans 12 residues. With 2 bases removed from V and 2 bases from J, the gap between germline ends came to 4 bases. Germline CDR1 is SGHTA and CDR2 is FQGNSA. DNA of the CDR3: TGTGCCAGCAGCTTAAGTCCCTACGAGCAGTACTTC. Residues: CASSLSPYEQYF.

Only a few counts were recorded for this clonotype. This chain connects TRBV6-2 or TRBV6-3 to TRBJ1-1, with 7 bases identical to TRBD1. The CDR3 runs 16 residues. The V segment lost 6 bases and the J segment 1 base; nucleotides outside the gene matches: 11. Germline-derived CDR1 and CDR2 are MNHEY and SVGEGT. The CDR3 DNA reads as TGTGCCAGCAGCACCTGGGGGACAGCAACGAACACTGAAGCTTTCTTT. Its translation is CASSTWGTATNTEAFF.

This clonotype was detected a few times. This chain connects TRBV3-1 to TRBJ2-5; D unresolved. The germline V and J ends were trimmed by 2 bases and 9 bases, with 7 bases remaining between them. The CDR3 is 11 residues long. The germline V gene has CDR1 LGHDT and CDR2 YNNKEL (reference sequence). CDR3 nucleotide sequence: TGTGCCAGCAGCCAAATGGGATCCCAGTACTTC. It encodes CASSQMGSQYF.

This clonotype was seen at least ten times. The chain uses TRBV12-3 or TRBV12-4 and TRBJ2-5, with D maybe TRBD2 (7 bases). Deletions cut 5 bases from V and 5 bases from J, with 15 bases between. This CDR3 is 14 amino acids long. CDR3 sequence: CASSNWGGGETQYF. The CDR3 nucleotides are TGTGCCAGCAGTAATTGGGGGGGCGGGGAGACCCAGTACTTC.